This T cell receptor beta chain was identified during a study of T cells in Graves' hyperthyroidism and ophthalmopathy. Trimming cost V 4 bases and J 2 bases, with 24 bases left between them. Per the germline V gene, CDR1 is SGHAT and CDR2 is FQNNGV. CDR3 length equals 18 residues. Amplification of TCR beta CDR3 regions was performed using RNA transcripts as template. HTBI primers were employed in a first-round RT-PCR of the TCR CDR3. MiXCR, run by TCRdb on the multiplex PCR reads, gives a single entry per CDR3 protein. The sample lists 350,000 to 450,000 distinct CDR3 sequences, more than 11% seen once, with approximately 11% in the top ten.

This receptor was identified in a woman in her sixties or seventies with Graves' hyperthyroidism. This chain connects TRBV11-2 to TRBJ2-7, with D maybe TRBD1 (5 bases). The specimen was blood. The CDR3 nucleotides read TGTGCCAGCAGCTCAAGGGGTTGGGATGTGGGTCGAACCTACGAGCAGTACTTC. Translating it yields CASSSRGWDVGRTYEQYF.